This entry lists 3 T cell receptor beta chains sequenced from one sample in a study of cytotoxic CD8 clonotypes in ibrutinib-treated CLL. Clones were sequenced by immunoSEQ multiplex PCR, and TCRdb holds only the in-frame ones, with some missing. The profile shows almost 250,000 clones, 70% of them singletons. Sequences were derived from PBMCs, sampled after 24 months of ibrutinib treatment. The receptors here all came from a human donor with chronic lymphocytic leukemia.

The J gene is TRBJ2-7, the V gene TRBV29-1; D is unresolved. The V end was cut by 1 base, the J end by 2 bases, with 6 bases between. Germline-derived CDR1 and CDR2 are SQVTM and ANQGSEA. This CDR3 contains 12 residues. The CDR3 loop reads CSVEGQPYEQYF. CDR3 bases: TGCAGCGTTGAAGGACAACCCTACGAGCAGTACTTC.

This chain uses TRBV9 with TRBJ2-7; D is perhaps TRBD1 (5 bases). Trimming cost V 4 bases and J 3 bases, with 14 bases left between them. CDR3 length equals 14 residues. The germline gives CDR1 SGDLS, CDR2 YYNGEE. The CDR3 nucleotides are TGTGCCAGCAGCCCAGGGCCGCGGAACTACGAGCAGTACTTC. It yields the protein CASSPGPRNYEQYF.

The table lists this clone with a few counts. V usage is TRBV2 and J usage is TRBJ2-5; 8 nucleotides align to TRBD1. Unmatched junction bases numbered 14, after V lost 8 bases and J lost 9 bases. Germline values: CDR1 SNHLY, CDR2 FYNNEI. This CDR3 contains 14 residues. The CDR3 DNA follows: TGTGCCAGCTCCGGACAGGGATTTATTGCGGCCCAGTACTTC. It is translated as CASSGQGFIAAQYF.